The TCR beta chain described here comes from a study of cytomegalovirus exposure and HLA in healthy donors. About the research overall: The roughly 120 validation repertoires, a later analysis reported, used the same platform as the approximately 670 first-cohort repertoires.

Study-level points and caveats: The study flagged some 170 TCR beta chains as cytomegalovirus-associated. Most TCR sequences proved rare, with some public TCRs found in many donors. It was reported that the classifier diagnosed cytomegalovirus status with high specificity and sensitivity in both the original and validation cohorts.

The data were produced by immunoSEQ multiplex PCR, yet TCRdb's version contains in-frame clones alone and is incomplete. The table shows roughly 140,000 clones, with 85% to 90% occurring only once. Germline values: CDR1 SGHRS, CDR2 YFSETQ. This CDR3 region has 15 residues. Trimming took off 3 bases at V and 0 bases at J, with 13 bases between the two ends. Concerning this clone: What it recognizes is unknown.

This receptor was taken from a woman aged 18-29 years in good health and CMV-seropositive. Material: PBMCs. The J gene is TRBJ2-7, the V gene TRBV5-1; D might be TRBD2 (6 bases). The CDR3 sequence: CASSSIRDFSYEQYF. In nucleotides, the CDR3 is TGCGCCAGCAGCTCAATCCGGGACTTCTCCTACGAGCAGTACTTC.